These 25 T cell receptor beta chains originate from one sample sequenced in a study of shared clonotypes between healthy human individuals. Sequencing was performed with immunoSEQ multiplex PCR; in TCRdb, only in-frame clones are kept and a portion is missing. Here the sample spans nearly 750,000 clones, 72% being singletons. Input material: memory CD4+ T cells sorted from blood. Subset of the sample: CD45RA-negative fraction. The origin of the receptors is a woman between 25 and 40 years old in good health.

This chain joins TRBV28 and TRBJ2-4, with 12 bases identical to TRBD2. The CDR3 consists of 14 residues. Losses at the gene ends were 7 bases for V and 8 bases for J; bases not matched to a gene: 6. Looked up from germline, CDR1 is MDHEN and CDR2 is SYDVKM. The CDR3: CASTRLAGAYIQYF. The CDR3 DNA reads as TGTGCCAGCACAAGACTAGCGGGAGCATACATTCAGTACTTC.

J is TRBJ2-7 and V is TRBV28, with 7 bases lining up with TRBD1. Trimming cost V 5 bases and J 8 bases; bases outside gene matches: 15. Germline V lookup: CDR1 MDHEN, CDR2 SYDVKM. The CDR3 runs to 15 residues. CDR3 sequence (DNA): TGTGCCAGCAGTCCCGGGACAGCATCCTACGTCAAGCAGTACTTC. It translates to CASSPGTASYVKQYF.

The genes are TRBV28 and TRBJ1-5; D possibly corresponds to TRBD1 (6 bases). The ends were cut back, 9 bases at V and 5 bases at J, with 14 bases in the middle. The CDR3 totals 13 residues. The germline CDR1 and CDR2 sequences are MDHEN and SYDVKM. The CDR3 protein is CASLRQADQPQHF. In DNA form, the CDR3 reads TGTGCCAGTCTGCGACAGGCTGATCAGCCCCAGCATTTT.

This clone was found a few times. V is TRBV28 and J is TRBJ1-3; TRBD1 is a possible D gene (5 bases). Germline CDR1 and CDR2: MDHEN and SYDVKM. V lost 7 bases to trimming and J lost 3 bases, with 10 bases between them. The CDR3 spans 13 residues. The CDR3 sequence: CASMVGGGNTIYF. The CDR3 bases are TGTGCCAGCATGGTGGGGGGTGGAAACACCATATATTTT. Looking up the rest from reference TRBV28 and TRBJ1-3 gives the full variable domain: DVKVTQSSRYLVKRTGEKVFLECVQDMDHENMFWYRQDPGLGLRLIYFSYDVKMKEKGDIPEGYSVSREKKERFSLILESASTNQTSMYLCASMVGGGNTIYFGEGSWLTVV.

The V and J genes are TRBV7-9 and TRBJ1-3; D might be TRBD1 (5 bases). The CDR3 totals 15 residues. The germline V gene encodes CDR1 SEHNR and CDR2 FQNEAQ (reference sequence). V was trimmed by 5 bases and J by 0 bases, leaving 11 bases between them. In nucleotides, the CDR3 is TGTGCCAGCAGCCCGAGCAGGGCCTCTGGAAACACCATATATTTT. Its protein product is CASSPSRASGNTIYF.

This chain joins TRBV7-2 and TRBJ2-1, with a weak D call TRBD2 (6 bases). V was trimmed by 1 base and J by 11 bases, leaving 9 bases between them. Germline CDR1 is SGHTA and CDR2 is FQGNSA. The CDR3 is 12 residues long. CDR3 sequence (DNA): TGTGCCAGCAGCTTAGAGGGACTCCAGCAGTTCTTC. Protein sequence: CASSLEGLQQFF.

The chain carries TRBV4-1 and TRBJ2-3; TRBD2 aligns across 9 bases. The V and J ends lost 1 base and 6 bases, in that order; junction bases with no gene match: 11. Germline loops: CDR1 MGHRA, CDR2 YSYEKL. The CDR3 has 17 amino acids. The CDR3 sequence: CASSQVRMVAGGDTQYF. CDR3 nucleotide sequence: TGCGCCAGCAGCCAAGTAAGAATGGTCGCGGGAGGGGATACGCAGTATTTT.

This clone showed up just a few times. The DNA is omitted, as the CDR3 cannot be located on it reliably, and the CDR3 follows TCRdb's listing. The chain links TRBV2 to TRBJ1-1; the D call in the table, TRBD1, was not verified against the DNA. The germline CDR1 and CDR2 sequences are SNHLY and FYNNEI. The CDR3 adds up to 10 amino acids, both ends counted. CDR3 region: CASVGQGSFF.

Written as DNA, the CDR3 is TGTGCCAGCAGTGTGACAGCGGCCCGGCCGTTCTTC. Its translation: CASSVTAARPFF. The chain uses TRBV6-1 and TRBJ2-1; TRBD1 or TRBD2 may be the D gene (5 bases each). Looked up from germline, CDR1 is MNHNS and CDR2 is SASEGT. The CDR3 has 12 amino acids. The V and J ends lost 4 bases and 15 bases respectively, with 16 bases between them.

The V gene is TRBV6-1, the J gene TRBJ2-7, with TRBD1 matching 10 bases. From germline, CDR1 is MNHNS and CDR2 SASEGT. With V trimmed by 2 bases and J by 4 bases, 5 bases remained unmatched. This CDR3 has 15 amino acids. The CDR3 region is CASSEPGQGNYEQYF. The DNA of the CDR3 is TGTGCCAGCAGTGAACCGGGACAGGGGAATTACGAGCAGTACTTC.

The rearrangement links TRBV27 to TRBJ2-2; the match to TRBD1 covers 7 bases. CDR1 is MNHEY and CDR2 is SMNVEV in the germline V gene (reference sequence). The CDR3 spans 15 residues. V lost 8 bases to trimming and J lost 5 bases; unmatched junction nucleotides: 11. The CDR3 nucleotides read TGTGCCAGCCGCTCCGGGACAGTCGGAACCGGGGAGCTGTTTTTT. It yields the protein CASRSGTVGTGELFF.

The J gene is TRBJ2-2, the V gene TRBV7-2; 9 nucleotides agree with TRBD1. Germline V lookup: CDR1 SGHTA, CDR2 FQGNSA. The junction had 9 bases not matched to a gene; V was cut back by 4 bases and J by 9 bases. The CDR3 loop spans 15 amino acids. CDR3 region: CASSSPGQGLRELFF. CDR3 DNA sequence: TGTGCCAGCAGCTCACCGGGACAGGGTCTCCGGGAGCTGTTTTTT. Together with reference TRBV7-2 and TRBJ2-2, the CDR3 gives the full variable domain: GAGVSQSPSNKVTEKGKDVELRCDPISGHTALYWYRQSLGQGLEFLIYFQGNSAPDKSGLPSDRFSAERTGGSVSTLTIQRTQQEDSAVYLCASSSPGQGLRELFFGEGSRLTVL.

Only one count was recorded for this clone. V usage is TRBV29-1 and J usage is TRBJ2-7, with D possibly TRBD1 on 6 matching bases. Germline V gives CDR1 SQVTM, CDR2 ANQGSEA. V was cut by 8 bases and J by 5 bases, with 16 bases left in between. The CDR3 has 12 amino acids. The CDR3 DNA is TGCAGCATACCCACAGGGTATAACGAGCAGTACTTC. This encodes CSIPTGYNEQYF.

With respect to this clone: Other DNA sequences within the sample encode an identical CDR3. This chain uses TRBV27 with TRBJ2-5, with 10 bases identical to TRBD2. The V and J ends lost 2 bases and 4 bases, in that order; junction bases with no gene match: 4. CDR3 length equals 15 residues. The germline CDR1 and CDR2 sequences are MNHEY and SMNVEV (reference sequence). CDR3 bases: TGTGCCAGCAGTTTAATAGCGGGAGGCCCAGAGACCCAGTACTTC. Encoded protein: CASSLIAGGPETQYF.

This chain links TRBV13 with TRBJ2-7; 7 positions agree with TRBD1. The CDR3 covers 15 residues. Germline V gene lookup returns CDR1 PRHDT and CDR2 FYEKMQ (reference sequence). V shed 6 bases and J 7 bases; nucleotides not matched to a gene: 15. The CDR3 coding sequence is TGTGCCAGCAGACTCGGTCGACAGGGCTGGGGTGAGCAGTACTTC. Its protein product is CASRLGRQGWGEQYF.

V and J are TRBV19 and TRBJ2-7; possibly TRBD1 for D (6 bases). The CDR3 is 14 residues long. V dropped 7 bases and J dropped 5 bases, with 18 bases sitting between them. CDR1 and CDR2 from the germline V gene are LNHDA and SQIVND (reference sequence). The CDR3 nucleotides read TGTGCCAGTACCCCCCAGGGGATCGACCACGAGCAGTACTTC. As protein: CASTPQGIDHEQYF. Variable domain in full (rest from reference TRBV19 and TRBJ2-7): DGGITQSPKYLFRKEGQNVTLSCEQNLNHDAMYWYRQDPGQGLRLIYYSQIVNDFQKGDIAEGYSVSREKKESFPLTVTSAQKNPTAFYLCASTPQGIDHEQYFGPGTRLTVT.

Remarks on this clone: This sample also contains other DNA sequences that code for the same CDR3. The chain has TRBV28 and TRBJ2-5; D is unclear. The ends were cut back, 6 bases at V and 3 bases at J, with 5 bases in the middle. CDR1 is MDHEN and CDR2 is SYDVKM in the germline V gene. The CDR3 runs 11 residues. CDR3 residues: CASSFEETQYF. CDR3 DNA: TGTGCCAGCAGCTTCGAAGAGACCCAGTACTTC.

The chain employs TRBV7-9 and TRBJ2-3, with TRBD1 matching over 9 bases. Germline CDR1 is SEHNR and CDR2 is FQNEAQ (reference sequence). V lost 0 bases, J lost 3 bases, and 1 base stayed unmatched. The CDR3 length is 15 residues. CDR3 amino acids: CASSLAGTGTDTQYF. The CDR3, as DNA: TGTGCCAGCAGCTTAGCGGGGACAGGGACAGATACGCAGTATTTT.

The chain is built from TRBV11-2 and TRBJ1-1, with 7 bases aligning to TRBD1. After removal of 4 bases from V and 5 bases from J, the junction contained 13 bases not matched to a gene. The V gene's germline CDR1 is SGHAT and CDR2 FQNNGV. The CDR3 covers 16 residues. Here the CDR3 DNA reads TGTGCCAGCAGCTCCCTATCGGGACAGATAAGGACTGAAGCTTTCTTT. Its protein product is CASSSLSGQIRTEAFF.

Written as DNA, the CDR3 is TGTGCCAGCAGAATGGACAGGGGGATATATGGCTACACCTTC. Translation gives CASRMDRGIYGYTF. V is TRBV28 and J is TRBJ1-2, with 10 positions matching TRBD1. Germline trimming cut 6 bases from V and 5 bases from J; bases unmatched to any gene: 6. Germline V gene data show CDR1 as MDHEN and CDR2 as SYDVKM. CDR3 length: 14 amino acids.

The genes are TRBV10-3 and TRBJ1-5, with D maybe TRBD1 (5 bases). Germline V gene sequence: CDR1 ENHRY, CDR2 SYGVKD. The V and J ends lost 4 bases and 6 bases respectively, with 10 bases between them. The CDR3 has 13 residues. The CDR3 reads CAISGTGGQPQHF. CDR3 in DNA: TGTGCCATCAGTGGGACTGGGGGTCAGCCCCAGCATTTT.

For the CDR3, the DNA is TGTGCCAGCAGGTACACAGGGTCCACCGGGGAGCTGTTTTTT. Encoded protein: CASRYTGSTGELFF. The chain joins TRBV11-2 to TRBJ2-2, with a possible D match to TRBD1 (6 bases). This CDR3 has 14 amino acids. CDR1 and CDR2 from the germline V gene are SGHAT and FQNNGV. V lost 6 bases, J lost 4 bases, and 12 bases lay in between.

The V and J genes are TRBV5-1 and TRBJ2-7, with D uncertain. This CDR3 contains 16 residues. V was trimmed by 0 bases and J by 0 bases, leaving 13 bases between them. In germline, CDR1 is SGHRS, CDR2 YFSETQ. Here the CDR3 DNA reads TGCGCCAGCAGCTTGGCCGCAGGCTCTAGCTCCTACGAGCAGTACTTC. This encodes CASSLAAGSSSYEQYF. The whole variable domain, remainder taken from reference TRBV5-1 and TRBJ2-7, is KAGVTQTPRYLIKTRGQQVTLSCSPISGHRSVSWYQQTPGQGLQFLFEYFSETQRNKGNFPGRFSGRQFSNSRSEMNVSTLELGDSALYLCASSLAAGSSSYEQYFGPGTRLTVT.

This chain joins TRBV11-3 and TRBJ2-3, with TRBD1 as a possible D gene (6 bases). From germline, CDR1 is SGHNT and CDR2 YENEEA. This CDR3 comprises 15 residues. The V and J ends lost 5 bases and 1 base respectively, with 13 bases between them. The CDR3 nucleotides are TGTGCCAGCAGCCCGGGGACATGGGGCACAGATACGCAGTATTTT. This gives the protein CASSPGTWGTDTQYF.

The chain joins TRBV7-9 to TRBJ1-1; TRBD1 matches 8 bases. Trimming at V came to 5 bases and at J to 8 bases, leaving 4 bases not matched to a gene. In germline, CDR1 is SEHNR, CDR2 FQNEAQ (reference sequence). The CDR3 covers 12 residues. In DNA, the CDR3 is TGTGCCAGCAGCACACAGGGGGTCGAAGCTTTCTTT. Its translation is CASSTQGVEAFF. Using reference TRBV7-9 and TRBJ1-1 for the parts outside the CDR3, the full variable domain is DTGVSQNPRHKITKRGQNVTFRCDPISEHNRLYWYRQTLGQGPEFLTYFQNEAQLEKSRLLSDRFSAERPKGSFSTLEIQRTEQGDSAMYLCASSTQGVEAFFGQGTRLTVV.